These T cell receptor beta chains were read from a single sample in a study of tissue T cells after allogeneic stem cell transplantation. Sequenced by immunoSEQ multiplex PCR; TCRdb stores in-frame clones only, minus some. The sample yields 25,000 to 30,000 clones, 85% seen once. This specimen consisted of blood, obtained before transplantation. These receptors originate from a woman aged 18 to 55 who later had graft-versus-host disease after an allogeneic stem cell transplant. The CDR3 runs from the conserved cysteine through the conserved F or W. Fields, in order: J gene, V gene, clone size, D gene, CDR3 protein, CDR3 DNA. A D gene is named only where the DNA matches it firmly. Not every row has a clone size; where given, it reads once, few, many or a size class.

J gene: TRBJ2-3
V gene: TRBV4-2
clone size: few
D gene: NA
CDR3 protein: CASSQEYSLYF
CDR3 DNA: TGTGCCAGCAGCCAAGAATACTCACTGTATTTT

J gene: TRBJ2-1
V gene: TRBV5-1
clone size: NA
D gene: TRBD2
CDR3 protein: CASSLGLAGGLYNEQFF
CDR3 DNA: TGCGCCAGCAGCCTGGGACTAGCGGGAGGACTATACAATGAGCAGTTCTTC

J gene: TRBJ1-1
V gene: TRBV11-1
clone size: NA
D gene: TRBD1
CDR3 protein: CASSYLPTGRVTEAFF
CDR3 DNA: TGTGCCAGCAGCTACCTCCCGACAGGGAGGGTTACTGAAGCTTTCTTT

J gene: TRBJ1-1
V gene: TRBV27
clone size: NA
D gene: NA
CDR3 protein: CASTPGQSNTEAFF
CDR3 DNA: TGTGCCAGCACCCCGGGGCAGAGTAACACTGAAGCTTTCTTT

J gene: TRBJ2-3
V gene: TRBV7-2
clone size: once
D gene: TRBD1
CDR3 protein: CASRRSRGPPDTQYF
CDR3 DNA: TGTGCCAGCAGGAGAAGTAGGGGGCCTCCAGATACGCAGTATTTT

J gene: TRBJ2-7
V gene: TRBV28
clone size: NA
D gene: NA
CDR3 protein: CASSLGPLSSYEQYF
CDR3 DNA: TGTGCCAGCAGCTTGGGACCGCTCTCCTCCTACGAGCAGTACTTC

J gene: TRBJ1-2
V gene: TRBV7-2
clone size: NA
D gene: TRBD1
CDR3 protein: CASSPRQGPGYGYTF
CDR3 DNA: TGTGCCAGCAGCCCCCGACAGGGACCCGGTTATGGCTACACCTTC

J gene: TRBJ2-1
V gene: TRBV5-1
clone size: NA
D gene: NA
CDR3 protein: CASSLGNEQFF
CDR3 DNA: TGCGCCAGCAGCCTGGGGAATGAGCAGTTCTTC

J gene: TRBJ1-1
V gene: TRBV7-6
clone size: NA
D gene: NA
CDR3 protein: CASSLALASVAEAFF
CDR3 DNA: TGTGCCAGCAGCTTAGCTCTCGCGAGTGTGGCTGAAGCTTTCTTT

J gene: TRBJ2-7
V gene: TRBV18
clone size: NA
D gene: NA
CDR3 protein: CASSSRTDSYEQYF
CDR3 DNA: TGTGCCAGCTCATCAAGGACAGACTCCTACGAGCAGTACTTC

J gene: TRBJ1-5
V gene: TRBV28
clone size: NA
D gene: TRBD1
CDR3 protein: CASSRNRGGNQPQHF
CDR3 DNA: TGTGCCAGCAGTCGAAACAGGGGGGGCAATCAGCCCCAGCATTTT

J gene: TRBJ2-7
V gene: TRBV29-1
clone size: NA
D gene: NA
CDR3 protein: CSVEERGITYEQYF
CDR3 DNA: TGCAGCGTTGAAGAGCGCGGCATCACCTACGAGCAGTACTTC

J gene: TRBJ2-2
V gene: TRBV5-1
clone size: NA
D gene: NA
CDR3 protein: CASSLGGNTGELFF
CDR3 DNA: TGCGCCAGCAGCTTGGGAGGGAACACCGGGGAGCTGTTTTTT

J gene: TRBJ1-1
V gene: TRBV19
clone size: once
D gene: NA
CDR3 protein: CASRGGVGITLNTEAFF
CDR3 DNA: TGTGCCAGTAGGGGGGGCGTAGGTATAACTTTGAACACTGAAGCTTTCTTT

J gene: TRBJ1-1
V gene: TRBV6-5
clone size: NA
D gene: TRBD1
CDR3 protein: CASSRDRGGRTEAFF
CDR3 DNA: TGTGCCAGCAGCCGCGACAGGGGAGGGCGGACTGAAGCTTTCTTT

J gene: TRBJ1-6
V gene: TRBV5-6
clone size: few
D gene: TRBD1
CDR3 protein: CASRRGLNSPLHF
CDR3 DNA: TGTGCCAGCAGAAGGGGGCTTAATTCACCCCTCCACTTT

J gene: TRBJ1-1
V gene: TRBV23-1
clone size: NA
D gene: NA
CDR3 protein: CASSPRGWTEAFF
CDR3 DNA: TGCGCCAGCAGTCCTCGGGGTTGGACTGAAGCTTTCTTT

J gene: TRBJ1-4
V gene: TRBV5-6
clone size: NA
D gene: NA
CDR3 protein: CASSPSGTPATNEKLFF
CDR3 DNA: TGTGCCAGCAGCCCTTCCGGGACACCGGCAACTAATGAAAAACTGTTTTTT

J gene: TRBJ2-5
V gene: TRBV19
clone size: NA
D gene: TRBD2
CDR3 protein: CASSPGLAGGKWGETQYF
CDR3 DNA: TGTGCCAGTAGTCCGGGACTAGCGGGGGGTAAATGGGGAGAGACCCAGTACTTC

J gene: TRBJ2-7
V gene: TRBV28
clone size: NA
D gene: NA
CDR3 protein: CASRLTGLYEQYF
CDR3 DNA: TGTGCCAGCAGGCTAACAGGATTGTACGAGCAGTACTTC

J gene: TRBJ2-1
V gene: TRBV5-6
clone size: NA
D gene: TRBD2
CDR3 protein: CASSSWTSGGYNEQFF
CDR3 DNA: TGTGCCAGCAGCTCATGGACTAGCGGGGGATACAATGAGCAGTTCTTC

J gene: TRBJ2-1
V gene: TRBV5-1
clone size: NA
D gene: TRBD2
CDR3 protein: CASSPRTGGFNEQFF
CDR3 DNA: TGCGCCAGCAGCCCCCGGACGGGAGGTTTCAATGAGCAGTTCTTC

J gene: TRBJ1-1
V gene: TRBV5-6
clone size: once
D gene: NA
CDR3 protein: CASSLFGRNQNTEAFF
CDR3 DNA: TGTGCCAGCAGCTTGTTTGGCCGGAACCAGAACACTGAAGCTTTCTTT

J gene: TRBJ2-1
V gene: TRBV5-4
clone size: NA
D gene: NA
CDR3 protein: CASSDPPLNSLGDEQFF
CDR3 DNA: TGTGCCAGCAGTGATCCCCCCCTGAACTCTCTGGGGGATGAGCAGTTCTTC

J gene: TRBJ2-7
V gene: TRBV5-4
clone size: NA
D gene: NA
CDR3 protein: CASSLGMGEQYF
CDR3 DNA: TGTGCCAGCAGCTTGGGAATGGGGGAGCAGTACTTC

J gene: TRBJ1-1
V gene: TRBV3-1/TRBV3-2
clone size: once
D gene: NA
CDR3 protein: CASSQKDTKNTEAFF
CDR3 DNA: TGTGCCAGCAGCCAAAAGGACACCAAGAACACTGAAGCTTTCTTT

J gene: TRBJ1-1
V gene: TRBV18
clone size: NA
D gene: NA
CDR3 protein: CASSPREAGGDTEAFF
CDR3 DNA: TGTGCCAGCTCACCCCGTGAAGCGGGCGGGGATACTGAAGCTTTCTTT

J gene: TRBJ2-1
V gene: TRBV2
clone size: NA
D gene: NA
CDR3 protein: CASISGFGNEQFF
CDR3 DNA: TGTGCCAGCATAAGCGGTTTTGGGAATGAGCAGTTCTTC

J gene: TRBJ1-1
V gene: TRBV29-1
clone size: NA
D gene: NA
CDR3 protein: CSVEDGGYTEAFF
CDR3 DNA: TGCAGCGTTGAAGATGGTGGGTACACTGAAGCTTTCTTT

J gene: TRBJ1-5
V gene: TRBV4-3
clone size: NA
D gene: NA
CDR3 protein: CASSPRHLDGQPQHF
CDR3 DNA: TGCGCCAGCAGCCCTCGACACCTCGACGGTCAGCCCCAGCATTTT

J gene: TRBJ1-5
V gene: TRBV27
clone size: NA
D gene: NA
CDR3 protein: CASSLARGQPQHF
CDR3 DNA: TGTGCCAGCAGTTTAGCGCGGGGACAGCCCCAGCATTTT

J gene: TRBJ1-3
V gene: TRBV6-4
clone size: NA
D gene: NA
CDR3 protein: CASSDGGSAGNTIYF
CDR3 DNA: TGTGCCAGCAGTGACGGGGGTTCGGCTGGAAACACCATATATTTT

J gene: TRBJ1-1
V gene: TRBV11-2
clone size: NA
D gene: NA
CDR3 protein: CASSPRGYTEAFF
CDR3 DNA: TGTGCCAGCAGTCCCAGGGGATACACTGAAGCTTTCTTT

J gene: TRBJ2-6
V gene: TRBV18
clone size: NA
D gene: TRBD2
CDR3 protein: CASLSGISGANVLTF
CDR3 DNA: TGTGCCAGCTTAAGCGGGATCTCTGGGGCCAACGTCCTGACTTTC

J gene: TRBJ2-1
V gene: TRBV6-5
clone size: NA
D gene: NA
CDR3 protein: CARGVGSPKNEQFF
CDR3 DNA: TGTGCCAGGGGGGTCGGGAGTCCCAAAAATGAGCAGTTCTTC

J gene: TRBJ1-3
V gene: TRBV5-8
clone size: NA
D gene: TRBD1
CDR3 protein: CASSWGQGGNTIYF
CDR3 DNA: TGTGCCAGCAGCTGGGGACAGGGCGGAAACACCATATATTTT

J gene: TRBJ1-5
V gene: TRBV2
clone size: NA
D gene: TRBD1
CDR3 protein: CASRYRGVNQPQHF
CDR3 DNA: TGTGCCAGCAGATACAGGGGGGTCAATCAGCCCCAGCATTTT